The subject of this entry is one TCR beta chain. In the authors' methods: For nucleated cells, counts were estimated from reference gene primer amplification. Sequencing used immunoSEQ multiplex PCR; TCRdb keeps in-frame clones, though not all of them. V and J calls and clone size follow that table, whereas D and trimming were derived from the DNA. The table shows some 240,000 clones, with around 91% occurring only once. The CDR3 length is 19 residues. V lost 0 bases and J lost 8; bases outside the gene matches: 13. CDR1 SGHKS and CDR2 YYEKEE come from the germline V gene (reference sequence). Patients in Seattle were enrolled during active infection, then followed longitudinally. This sample is part of a study of blood T cell repertoires in COVID-19. Study details: From T cells, B-cell-depleted T cells, or PBMCs came the material, which was cDNA or gDNA.

Specimen: peripheral blood. The chain has TRBV5-5 and TRBJ1-6; TRBD1 aligns across 11 bases. The TCR originated in a woman aged 55-70 years with COVID-19, enrolled during active disease. The CDR3 nucleotides read TGTGCCAGCAGCTTGGGCGAAGCTCGGACAGGGGGCTTTTATTCACCCCTCCACTTT. Its protein product is CASSLGEARTGGFYSPLHF.